This T cell receptor (beta chain) was obtained from a study of T cells after yellow fever vaccination. Per germline, CDR1 KGHDR and CDR2 SFDVKD. With 8 bases removed from V and 9 bases from J, the gap between germline ends came to 19 bases. The CDR3 runs to 14 residues. This clonotype was found a few times. The antigen remains unidentified. Study-wide points: When the response was secondary, it was weaker but reached its peak faster, day 5 versus 15.

Template switching by 5'RACE produced TCR cDNA, adding a universal primer site and UMIs. TCRdb re-analysed the 5' RACE reads in MiXCR, keeping a single row per CDR3 protein. The repertoire has 450,000 to 650,000 distinct CDR3 sequences, 13% of them found once; the top ten carry more than 13%. The chain employs TRBV24-1 and TRBJ2-1; TRBD2 might be the D (5 bases). This TCR derives from a man between 25 and 39 years old who received the YFV17D yellow fever vaccine. The material sequenced was PBMCs, taken on the day of the yellow fever booster vaccination. CDR3 sequence: CATMPSTGSSEQFF. CDR3 DNA sequence: TGTGCCACCATGCCCTCAACGGGGTCAAGTGAGCAGTTCTTC.